These T cell receptor beta chains were read from a single sample in a study of Ad26.COV2.S vaccination and SARS-CoV-2 variants. Measured with immunoSEQ multiplex PCR; TCRdb has only the in-frame clones, and not every one. The profile shows approximately 280,000 clones, 70% to 90% of them singletons. The material sequenced was peripheral blood, taken in a trial of Ad26.COV2.S vaccine versus placebo. Receptors originate from a person aged 18-60 years who received the Ad26.COV2.S COVID-19 vaccine or a placebo. CDR3s include the opening cysteine and the closing phenylalanine or tryptophan. Fields, in order: CDR3 DNA, CDR3 protein, clone size, D gene, V gene, J gene. The D gene is left open where the match is weak. Not all rows give a size; the values are once, few, many and, for expanded clones, a class.

TGTGCCAGCAGTTTAGGTTTTACCTACGAGCAGTACTTC	CASSLGFTYEQYF	NA	NA	TRBV6-2/TRBV6-3	TRBJ2-7
TGTGCTAGTGGGTCAACAGGGGGCGGTTCGCATCAGCCCCAGCATTTT	CASGSTGGGSHQPQHF	NA	TRBD1	TRBV12-5	TRBJ1-5
TGCGCCAGCAGCCCGGGACTAGCGGGCACAGATACGCAGTATTTT	CASSPGLAGTDTQYF	NA	TRBD2	TRBV5-1	TRBJ2-3
TGTGCCAGTAGTTCTCGGACGGAGAACACTGAAGCTTTCTTT	CASSSRTENTEAFF	NA	NA	TRBV19	TRBJ1-1
TGTGCCAGCAGTTACTCGACTCGAACAGGGGGCTCTATATATTACAATCAGCCCCAGCATTTT	CASSYSTRTGGSIYYNQPQHF	NA	TRBD1	TRBV6-2/TRBV6-3	TRBJ1-5
TGTGCCAGCTCACCACCGGAGGGACGGTTTAACTATGGCTACACCTTC	CASSPPEGRFNYGYTF	NA	NA	TRBV18	TRBJ1-2
TGCGCCAGCAGCTTAGGAACCAATGGGGAGCTGTTTTTT	CASSLGTNGELFF	NA	NA	TRBV5-1	TRBJ2-2
TGTGCCATCAGTACAGGGAAGTCGGGGTTTGGCTACACCTTC	CAISTGKSGFGYTF	NA	NA	TRBV10-3	TRBJ1-2
TGTGCCAGCAGTCCCTCTTCGAGAGAGCAGTACTTC	CASSPSSREQYF	few	NA	TRBV6-6	TRBJ2-7
TGTGCCAGCAGCTTAGGGGGCGGCAGGGAAGGTGGGGCCAACGTCCTGACTTTC	CASSLGGGREGGANVLTF	NA	NA	TRBV7-2	TRBJ2-6
TGTGCCTGGAGTGTACGACAGTCATCCCCTCCAGGGACCCAGTACTTC	CAWSVRQSSPPGTQYF	NA	NA	TRBV30	TRBJ2-5
TGTGCCAGCAGCTTTCCTACGGGCGGTCGGAGCACAGATACGCAGTATTTT	CASSFPTGGRSTDTQYF	NA	NA	TRBV5-6	TRBJ2-3
TGTGCCAGCAGTAACAGGGTGGACAATCAGCCCCAGCATTTT	CASSNRVDNQPQHF	NA	NA	TRBV6-5	TRBJ1-5
TGCGCCAGCAGCAGGGGACTAGCCCGAGACACCGGGGAGCTGTTTTTT	CASSRGLARDTGELFF	NA	TRBD2	TRBV5-1	TRBJ2-2
TGTGCCAGCAGCCTGGACCATGGGGGCATTCAGTACTTC	CASSLDHGGIQYF	NA	NA	TRBV7-2	TRBJ2-4
TGCAGCGTTGATCTCCCCTTTGGTACGCAGTATTTT	CSVDLPFGTQYF	NA	NA	TRBV29-1	TRBJ2-3
TGTGCCAGCTCACCAGACAGGCCGAACAATGAGCAGTTCTTC	CASSPDRPNNEQFF	once	NA	TRBV18	TRBJ2-1
TGTGCCAGTAGCCCGGACAGGGTAGATGAAAAACTGTTTTTT	CASSPDRVDEKLFF	NA	TRBD1	TRBV19	TRBJ1-4
TGTGCCAGCTCACAGGTGAACCAAGAGACCCAGTACTTC	CASSQVNQETQYF	NA	NA	TRBV18	TRBJ2-5
TGTGCTAGCAGCTTAGAGACTAGCGGGGGGTTAGAGACCCAGTACTTC	CASSLETSGGLETQYF	NA	TRBD2	TRBV7-7	TRBJ2-5
TGTGCCAGCACCACGAGGTCGGGGAGTGAGCAGTTCTTC	CASTTRSGSEQFF	NA	NA	TRBV12-3/TRBV12-4	TRBJ2-1
TGTGCCAGTAGGAAGCGGGCTTCCAGACCTGGAAACACCATATATTTT	CASRKRASRPGNTIYF	NA	NA	TRBV19	TRBJ1-3
TGCGCCAGCAGCCAAGGGGGGGTTGTGGGGACGTATGGCTACACCTTC	CASSQGGVVGTYGYTF	NA	NA	TRBV4-3	TRBJ1-2
TGTGCCAGCATGCTAGCGGGAGTAATGGGTGAGCAGTTCTTC	CASMLAGVMGEQFF	NA	TRBD2	TRBV2	TRBJ2-1
TGTGCCACCAGTGATTCCGACTCCGATACGCAGTATTTT	CATSDSDSDTQYF	NA	NA	TRBV24-1	TRBJ2-3
TGTGCCAGCAGACTATGGTCAAGGACTAATGAAAAACTGTTTTTT	CASRLWSRTNEKLFF	NA	NA	TRBV6-5	TRBJ1-4
TGTGCCATCAGAGGACTATATAATTCACCCCTCCACTTT	CAIRGLYNSPLHF	NA	NA	TRBV10-3	TRBJ1-6
TGTGCCAGCAGCTTAGATTGGAGCACCGGGGAGCTGTTTTTT	CASSLDWSTGELFF	NA	NA	TRBV11-2	TRBJ2-2
TGCGCCAGCAGCTTGGGGCGCCGGACAGGGCACTACGAGCAGTACTTC	CASSLGRRTGHYEQYF	NA	TRBD1	TRBV5-1	TRBJ2-7
TGTGCCAGCAGCTTGGGACTAGCGGGAGTTGGCGAGCAGTACTTC	CASSLGLAGVGEQYF	NA	TRBD2	TRBV7-2	TRBJ2-7
TGTGCCAGCAGCCAATATAGGACACGCGGTTCACCCCTCCACTTT	CASSQYRTRGSPLHF	NA	NA	TRBV14	TRBJ1-6
TGTGCCTGGACTCCCACGGCCAACGTCCTGACTTTC	CAWTPTANVLTF	NA	NA	TRBV30	TRBJ2-6
TGCAGCGTTGAATCGTCCGGGAGTGGCTACACCTTC	CSVESSGSGYTF	NA	NA	TRBV29-1	TRBJ1-2
TGTGCCAGCAGTTTAACGGGACTAGCGGTTTCCTACAATGAGCAGTTCTTC	CASSLTGLAVSYNEQFF	NA	TRBD2	TRBV28	TRBJ2-1
TGTGCCAGCACCCAAGAAGGGGGTAACTATGGCTACACCTTC	CASTQEGGNYGYTF	NA	NA	TRBV6-1	TRBJ1-2
TGTGCCAGCAGCTTAAGACTAGCGCCTTCCTACGAGCAGTACTTC	CASSLRLAPSYEQYF	NA	TRBD2	TRBV7-8	TRBJ2-7
TGTGCCAGCAGCTTAAATGCGGGAGCGGGCTACAATGAGCAGTTCTTC	CASSLNAGAGYNEQFF	NA	TRBD2	TRBV7-2	TRBJ2-1
TGTGCCAGCAGCCCCCAGGGAGAGCGCACAGATACGCAGTATTTT	CASSPQGERTDTQYF	NA	NA	TRBV7-2	TRBJ2-3
TGTGCCAGCAGTTTCGGGACTCTCTCCTACGAGCAGTACTTC	CASSFGTLSYEQYF	once	NA	TRBV27	TRBJ2-7
TGCGCCAGCAGCTTGGCTTCAGGGGGACCCTACAATGAGCAGTTCTTC	CASSLASGGPYNEQFF	NA	TRBD1	TRBV5-1	TRBJ2-1
TGTGCCAGCAGCTTATTGGCGACAGGGGGCTCGTATGGAAACACCATATATTTT	CASSLLATGGSYGNTIYF	NA	TRBD1	TRBV7-8	TRBJ1-3
TGTGCCAGCAGAGCCACAGGAAACTCTGGAAACACCATATATTTT	CASRATGNSGNTIYF	NA	NA	TRBV2	TRBJ1-3
TGTGCCTGGAGTAGGGAGAGCACCGGGGAGCTGTTTTTT	CAWSRESTGELFF	NA	NA	TRBV30	TRBJ2-2
TGTGCCAGCTCACCGAGCGTACAAGAGACCCAGTACTTC	CASSPSVQETQYF	NA	NA	TRBV18	TRBJ2-5
TGTGCCAGCAGCGCAGGGGTCTACGAGCAGTACTTC	CASSAGVYEQYF	NA	NA	TRBV7-9	TRBJ2-7
TGTGCCAGCAGTTCCTACCGGGACAGGGGGCGAGGGACCAAAAACATTCAGTACTTC	CASSSYRDRGRGTKNIQYF	NA	TRBD1	TRBV27	TRBJ2-4
TGTGCCAGTAGTGCGGGGGCAGGGCCGAACACTGAAGCTTTCTTT	CASSAGAGPNTEAFF	once	NA	TRBV19	TRBJ1-1
TGCGCCAGCAGCTTGGCCCTGGACGTTATCTATCAGCCCCAGCATTTT	CASSLALDVIYQPQHF	NA	NA	TRBV5-1	TRBJ1-5
TGTGCCAGTAGTATACTCGGGAGCTCCTACAATGAGCAGTTCTTC	CASSILGSSYNEQFF	NA	NA	TRBV19	TRBJ2-1
TGTGCCAGCAGCTTCCTTTCCGGGACAGGCTCCTACGAGCAGTACTTC	CASSFLSGTGSYEQYF	once	TRBD1	TRBV7-6	TRBJ2-7